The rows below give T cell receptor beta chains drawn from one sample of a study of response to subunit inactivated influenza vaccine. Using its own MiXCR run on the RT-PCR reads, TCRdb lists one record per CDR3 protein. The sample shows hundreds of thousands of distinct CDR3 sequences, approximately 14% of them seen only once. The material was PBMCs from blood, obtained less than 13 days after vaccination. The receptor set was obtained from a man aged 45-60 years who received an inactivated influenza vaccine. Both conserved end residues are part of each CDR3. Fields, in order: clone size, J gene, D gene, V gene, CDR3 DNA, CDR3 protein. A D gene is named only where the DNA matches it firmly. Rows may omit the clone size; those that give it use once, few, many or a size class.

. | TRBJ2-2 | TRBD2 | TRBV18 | TGTGCCAGCTCAAGAGCGGGAGGAGAAACCGGGGAGCTGTTTTTT | CASSRAGGETGELFF
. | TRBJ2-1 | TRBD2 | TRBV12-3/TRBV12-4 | TGTGCCAGCAGCCGAAAAAAACGTAGCGGGGGGGTTGAGAATGAGCAGTTCTTC | CASSRKKRSGGVENEQFF
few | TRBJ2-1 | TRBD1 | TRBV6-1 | TGTGCCAGCAGCGACGGACAGGCCGTGGGGCAGTTCTTC | CASSDGQAVGQFF
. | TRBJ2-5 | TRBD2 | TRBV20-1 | TGCAGTGCTAGTGGACGGGGGGGCGAACAAGAGACCCAGTACTTC | CSASGRGGEQETQYF
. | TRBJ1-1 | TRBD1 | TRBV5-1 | TGCGCCAGCAGCTGGGAGACAGGGTTGGGCGTTGAAGCTTTCTTT | CASSWETGLGVEAFF
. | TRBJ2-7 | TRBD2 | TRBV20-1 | TGCAGTGCTCTAGCGGGAGTCCCCCGGTACGAGCAGTACTTC | CSALAGVPRYEQYF
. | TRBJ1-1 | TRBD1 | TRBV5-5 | TGTGCCAGCAGGGTCGGGGGACAGAATGTGAACACTGAAGCTTTCTTT | CASRVGGQNVNTEAFF
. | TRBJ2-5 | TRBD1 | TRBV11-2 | TGTGCCAGCAGCTTAGCCGGACAGGAAGGCGGAGAGACCCAGTACTTC | CASSLAGQEGGETQYF
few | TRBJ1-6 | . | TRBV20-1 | TGCAGTGCTTCCCGAGGGGGGGCAGTACCTTCACCCCTCCACTTT | CSASRGGAVPSPLHF
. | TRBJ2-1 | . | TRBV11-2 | TGTGCCAGCAGCTCAATCGTGATCTACAATGAGCAGTTCTTC | CASSSIVIYNEQFF
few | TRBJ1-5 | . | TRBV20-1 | TGCAGTGCCTCCTCGGTGCGGCAGCCCCAGCATTTT | CSASSVRQPQHF
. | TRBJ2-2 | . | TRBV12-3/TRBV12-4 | TGTGCCAGCAGGGCCGTTGGCAGGGGCACGAACACCGGGGAGCTGTTTTTT | CASRAVGRGTNTGELFF
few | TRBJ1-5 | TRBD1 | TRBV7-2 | TGTGCCAGCAGCTTAGAACAGGGGCTGAATCAGCCCCAGCATTTT | CASSLEQGLNQPQHF
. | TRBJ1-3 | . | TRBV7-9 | TGTGCCAGCAGCTTACAGGGTGAAAACACCATATATTTT | CASSLQGENTIYF
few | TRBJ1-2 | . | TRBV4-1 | TGCGCCAGCAGCCAAGATGGACAGAACTATGGCTACACCTTC | CASSQDGQNYGYTF
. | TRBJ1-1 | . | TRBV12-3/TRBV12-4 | TGTGCCAGCAGTTTAGTGCCGGGGGCCATGAACACTGAAGCTTTCTTT | CASSLVPGAMNTEAFF
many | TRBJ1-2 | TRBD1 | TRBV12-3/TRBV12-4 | TGTGCCAGCAGGGGACAGTCGGGTTATGGCTACACCTTC | CASRGQSGYGYTF
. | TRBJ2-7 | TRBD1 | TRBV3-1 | TGTGCCAGCAGCGCTTCCCGGGACAGGAAAGAGCAGTACTTC | CASSASRDRKEQYF
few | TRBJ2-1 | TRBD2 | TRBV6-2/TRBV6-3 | TGTGCCAGCAGTTACGACGCCGGGACTAGCGGGGACGGTGAGCAGTTCTTC | CASSYDAGTSGDGEQFF
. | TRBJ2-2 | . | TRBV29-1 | TGCAGCGTTGAAGATCCAAGGATTGGGGAGCTGTTTTTT | CSVEDPRIGELFF
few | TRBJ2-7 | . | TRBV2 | TGTGCCAGCATCAAAGAATGGGGGCACGAGCAGTACTTC | CASIKEWGHEQYF
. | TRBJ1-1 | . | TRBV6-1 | TGTGCCAGCAGGACCCCGGGACCTAACACTGAAGCTTTCTTT | CASRTPGPNTEAFF
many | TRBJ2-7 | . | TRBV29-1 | TGCAGCGTTGCGTCAGCGTACGAGCAGTACTTC | CSVASAYEQYF
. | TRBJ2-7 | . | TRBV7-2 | TGTGCCAGCAGCCATAACAGATACGAGCAGTACTTC | CASSHNRYEQYF
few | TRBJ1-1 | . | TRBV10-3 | TGTGCCATCAAGGATCGACAGGATTACACTGAAGCTTTCTTT | CAIKDRQDYTEAFF
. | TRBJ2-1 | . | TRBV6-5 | TGTGCCAGCAGTAACGGGCATCAGACCGCCTACAATGAGCAGTTCTTC | CASSNGHQTAYNEQFF
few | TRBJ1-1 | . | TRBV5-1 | TGCGCCAGCAGCAGGGACACTATGAACACTGAAGCTTTCTTT | CASSRDTMNTEAFF
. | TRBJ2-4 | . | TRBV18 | TGTGCCAGCTCCCCATCCACCGGGAAAAGAAAAAACATTCAGTACTTC | CASSPSTGKRKNIQYF
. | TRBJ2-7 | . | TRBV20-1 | TGCAGTGCCCCTGGTCAGCGTAGGGTCTACGAGCAGTACTTC | CSAPGQRRVYEQYF
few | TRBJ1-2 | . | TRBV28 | TGTGCCAGTAGAACAGGATTCTATGGCTACACCTTC | CASRTGFYGYTF
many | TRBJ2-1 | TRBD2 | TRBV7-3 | TGTGCCAGCAGCTTAACTAGACGGGAGGCTGCCTACAATGAGCAGTTCTTC | CASSLTRREAAYNEQFF
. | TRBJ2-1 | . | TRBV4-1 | TGCGCCAGCAGCCAAGGGGGCCATTCAGGTGAGCAGTTCTTC | CASSQGGHSGEQFF
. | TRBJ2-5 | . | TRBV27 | . | CASSSSGLAGRETQYF
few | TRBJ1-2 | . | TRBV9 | TGTGCCAGCAGCCCTCCGGGGGGAAGCTCCTTCTATGGCTACACCTTC | CASSPPGGSSFYGYTF
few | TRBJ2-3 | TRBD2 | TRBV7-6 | TGTGCCAGCAGCTTAGGTTATGTTTTAGCGGGGATATCTAGCACAGATACGCAGTATTTT | CASSLGYVLAGISSTDTQYF
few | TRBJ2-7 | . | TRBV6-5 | TGTGCCAGCAGTATACAGGGATCCCTCTCCTACGAGCAGTACTTC | CASSIQGSLSYEQYF
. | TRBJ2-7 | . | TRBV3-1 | TGTGCCAGCAGCCATGGACTCCACTCCTACGAGCAGTACTTC | CASSHGLHSYEQYF
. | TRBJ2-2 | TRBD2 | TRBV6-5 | TGTGCCAGCAGTTCCAGCGGGGGGGATGCCGGGGAGCTGTTTTTT | CASSSSGGDAGELFF
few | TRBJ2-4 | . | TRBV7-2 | TGTGCCAGCAGCTCCCCGACGAGGTCCAAAAACATTCAGTACTTC | CASSSPTRSKNIQYF
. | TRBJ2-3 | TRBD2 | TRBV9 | TGTGCCAGCAGCGTAGAGGCGGGAGGAACAGATACGCAGTATTTT | CASSVEAGGTDTQYF
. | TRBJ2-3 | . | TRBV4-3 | TGCGCCAGCAGCCAAGATCTTGGGCCAGATACGCAGTATTTT | CASSQDLGPDTQYF